A selection of T cell receptor beta chains follows, all from one sample in a study of T cell clonotyping in hematopoietic cell transplantation. The protocol was immunoSEQ multiplex PCR, while the TCRdb copy is restricted to in-frame clones and leaves out a portion. The sample lists over 10,000 clones; roughly 92% were seen once. The source was PBMCs, collected 100 days after allogeneic stem cell transplant. Every receptor here comes from a female patient aged 50-65 years who had an allogeneic stem cell transplant from an unrelated donor, so the T cells may come from the graft donor. Some clones in this sample may be carry-over from other donors' samples. Both conserved end residues are trimmed from each CDR3. The order of the fields is J gene, clone size, V gene, CDR3 protein. Only some rows state a clone size, as once, few, many or a class for expanded clones.

j_gene: TRBJ2-5; abundance: .; v_gene: TRBV2; CDR3aa: ASSELLAGGVETQY
j_gene: TRBJ1-6; abundance: .; v_gene: TRBV6-5; CDR3aa: ASSPSRKGSPLH
j_gene: TRBJ2-2; abundance: .; v_gene: TRBV5-1; CDR3aa: ASSLLGLTGELF
j_gene: TRBJ1-5; abundance: .; v_gene: TRBV9; CDR3aa: ASSGGLWGQPQH
j_gene: TRBJ2-7; abundance: .; v_gene: TRBV19; CDR3aa: ASRRFGTYEQY
j_gene: TRBJ2-1; abundance: .; v_gene: TRBV30; CDR3aa: AWSRGLADYNEQF
j_gene: TRBJ2-5; abundance: .; v_gene: TRBV29-1; CDR3aa: SMRPDAETQY
j_gene: TRBJ1-4; abundance: once; v_gene: TRBV19; CDR3aa: ASTQRQGLNEKLF
j_gene: TRBJ1-4; abundance: .; v_gene: TRBV7-9; CDR3aa: ASSPRGMGNEKLF
j_gene: TRBJ2-3; abundance: .; v_gene: TRBV7-9; CDR3aa: ASSFTGDTQY
j_gene: TRBJ1-5; abundance: .; v_gene: TRBV28; CDR3aa: ASSPTDRDRPQH
j_gene: TRBJ1-5; abundance: .; v_gene: TRBV6-6; CDR3aa: ASSYSDGPQH
j_gene: TRBJ2-1; abundance: .; v_gene: TRBV29-1; CDR3aa: SVGKARGNNEQF
j_gene: TRBJ2-7; abundance: .; v_gene: TRBV5-1; CDR3aa: ASAPGTSGSYEQY
j_gene: TRBJ1-1; abundance: .; v_gene: TRBV4-1; CDR3aa: ASSLLGTGSVTEAF
j_gene: TRBJ1-2; abundance: .; v_gene: TRBV28; CDR3aa: ASSLRAGGVKDYGYT
j_gene: TRBJ2-2; abundance: .; v_gene: TRBV7-9; CDR3aa: ASSFWTGRGGELF
j_gene: TRBJ1-6; abundance: .; v_gene: TRBV28; CDR3aa: ASTKLPSPLH
j_gene: TRBJ1-1; abundance: .; v_gene: TRBV11-1; CDR3aa: ASSLARGATEAF
j_gene: TRBJ1-5; abundance: .; v_gene: TRBV27; CDR3aa: ASSSSAGNNQPQH
j_gene: TRBJ1-1; abundance: .; v_gene: TRBV21-1; CDR3aa: ASSPQGTEAF
j_gene: TRBJ2-1; abundance: .; v_gene: TRBV6-6; CDR3aa: ASSHQPTGHYNEQF
j_gene: TRBJ1-5; abundance: .; v_gene: TRBV2; CDR3aa: ASRRTGAGQPQH
j_gene: TRBJ1-2; abundance: .; v_gene: TRBV7-2; CDR3aa: ASSLAGQGAGGYT
j_gene: TRBJ1-5; abundance: .; v_gene: TRBV4-2; CDR3aa: ASSQDRGPSNQPQH
j_gene: TRBJ1-6; abundance: .; v_gene: TRBV19; CDR3aa: ASTRSTAGQPNSPLH
j_gene: TRBJ1-3; abundance: .; v_gene: TRBV5-1; CDR3aa: ASSLNTGNTIY
j_gene: TRBJ2-2; abundance: .; v_gene: TRBV9; CDR3aa: ASSPLTSGELF
j_gene: TRBJ1-2; abundance: .; v_gene: TRBV6-5; CDR3aa: ASSPGADGYT
j_gene: TRBJ2-7; abundance: .; v_gene: TRBV6-1; CDR3aa: ASSEAQIFWGDLYEQY
j_gene: TRBJ1-1; abundance: .; v_gene: TRBV10-2; CDR3aa: ASGAGQGMAF
j_gene: TRBJ2-2; abundance: .; v_gene: TRBV28; CDR3aa: ASSLARTNTGELF
j_gene: TRBJ2-1; abundance: .; v_gene: TRBV27; CDR3aa: ASSLYNEQF
j_gene: TRBJ1-5; abundance: .; v_gene: TRBV30; CDR3aa: AWSVQGDGNQPQH
j_gene: TRBJ1-2; abundance: few; v_gene: TRBV4-1; CDR3aa: ASSQGHHDYGYT